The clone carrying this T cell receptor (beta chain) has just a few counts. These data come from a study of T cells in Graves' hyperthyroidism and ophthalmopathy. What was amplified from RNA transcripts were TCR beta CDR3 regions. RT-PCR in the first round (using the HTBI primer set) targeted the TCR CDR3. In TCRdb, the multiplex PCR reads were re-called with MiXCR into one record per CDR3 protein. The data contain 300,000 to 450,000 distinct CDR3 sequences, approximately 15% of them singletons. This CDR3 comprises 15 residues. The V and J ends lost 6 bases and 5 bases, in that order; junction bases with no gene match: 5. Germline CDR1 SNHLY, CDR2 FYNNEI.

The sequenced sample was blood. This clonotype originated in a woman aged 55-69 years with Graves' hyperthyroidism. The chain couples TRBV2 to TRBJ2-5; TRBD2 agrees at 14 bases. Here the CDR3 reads CASSGLAGGAETQYF. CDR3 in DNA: TGTGCCAGCAGCGGACTAGCGGGAGGTGCCGAGACCCAGTACTTC.